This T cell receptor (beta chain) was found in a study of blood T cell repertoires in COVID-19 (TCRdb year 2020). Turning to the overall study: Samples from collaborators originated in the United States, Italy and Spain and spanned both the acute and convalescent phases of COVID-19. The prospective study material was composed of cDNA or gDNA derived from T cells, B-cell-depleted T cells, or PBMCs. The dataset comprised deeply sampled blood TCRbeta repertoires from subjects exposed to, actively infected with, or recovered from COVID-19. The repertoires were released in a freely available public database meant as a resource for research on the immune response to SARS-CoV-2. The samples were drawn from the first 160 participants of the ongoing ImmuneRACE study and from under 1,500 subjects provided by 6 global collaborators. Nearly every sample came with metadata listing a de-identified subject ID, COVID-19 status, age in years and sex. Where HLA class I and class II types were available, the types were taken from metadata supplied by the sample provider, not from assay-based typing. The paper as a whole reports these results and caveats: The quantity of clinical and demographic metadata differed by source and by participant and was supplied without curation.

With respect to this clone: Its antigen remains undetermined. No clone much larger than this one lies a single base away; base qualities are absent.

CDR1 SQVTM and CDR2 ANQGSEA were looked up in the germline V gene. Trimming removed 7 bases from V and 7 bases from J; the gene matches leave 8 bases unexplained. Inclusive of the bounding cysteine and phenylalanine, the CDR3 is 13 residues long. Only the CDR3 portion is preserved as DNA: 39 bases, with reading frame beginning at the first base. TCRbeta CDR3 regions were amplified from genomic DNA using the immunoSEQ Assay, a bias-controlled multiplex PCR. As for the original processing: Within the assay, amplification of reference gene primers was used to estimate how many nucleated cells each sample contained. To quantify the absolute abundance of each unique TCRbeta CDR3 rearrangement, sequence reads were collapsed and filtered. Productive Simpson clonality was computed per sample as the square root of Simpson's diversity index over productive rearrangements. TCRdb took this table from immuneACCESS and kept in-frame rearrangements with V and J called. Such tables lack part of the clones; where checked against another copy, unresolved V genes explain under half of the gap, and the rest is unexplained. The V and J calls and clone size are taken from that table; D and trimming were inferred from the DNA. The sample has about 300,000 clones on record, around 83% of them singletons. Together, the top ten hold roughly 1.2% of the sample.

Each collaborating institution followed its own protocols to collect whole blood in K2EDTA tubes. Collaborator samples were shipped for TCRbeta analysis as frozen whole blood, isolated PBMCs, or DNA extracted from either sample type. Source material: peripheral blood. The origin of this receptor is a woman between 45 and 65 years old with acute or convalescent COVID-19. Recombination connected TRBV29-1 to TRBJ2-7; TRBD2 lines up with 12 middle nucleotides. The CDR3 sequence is CSAQLAGGGEQYF. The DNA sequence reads TGCAGCGCCCAACTAGCGGGAGGTGGGGAGCAGTACTTC.